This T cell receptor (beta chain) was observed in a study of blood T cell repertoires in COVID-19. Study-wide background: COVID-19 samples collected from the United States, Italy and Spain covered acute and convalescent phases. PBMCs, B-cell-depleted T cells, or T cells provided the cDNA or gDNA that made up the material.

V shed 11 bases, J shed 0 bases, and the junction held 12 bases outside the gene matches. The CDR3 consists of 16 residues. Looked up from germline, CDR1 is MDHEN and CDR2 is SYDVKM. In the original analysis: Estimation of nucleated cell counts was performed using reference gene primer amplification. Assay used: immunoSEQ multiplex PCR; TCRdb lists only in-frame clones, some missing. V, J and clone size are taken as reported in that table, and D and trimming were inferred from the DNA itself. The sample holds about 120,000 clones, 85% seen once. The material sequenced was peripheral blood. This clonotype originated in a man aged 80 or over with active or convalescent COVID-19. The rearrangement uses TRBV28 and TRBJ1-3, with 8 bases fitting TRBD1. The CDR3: CASSGGGTGSGNTIYF. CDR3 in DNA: TGTGCCTCCTCAGGGGGCGGGACGGGCTCTGGAAACACCATATATTTT.